The present T cell receptor (beta chain) was sequenced within a study of Ad26.COV2.S vaccination and SARS-CoV-2 variants. Study-wide results and limits: Similar non-spike TCR breadth was observed in recipients of vaccine and of placebo. Overall T cell responses may have been underestimated by the analyses of TCR breadth and depth. Reported findings describe substantial breadth in spike-specific CD8+ and CD4+ T cell responses following vaccination.

With 5 bases removed from V and 10 bases from J, the gap between germline ends came to 9 bases. The CDR3 spans 10 residues. Germline assignment: CDR1 DFQATT and CDR2 SNEGSKA (reference sequence). Clones were sequenced by immunoSEQ multiplex PCR, and TCRdb holds only the in-frame ones, with some missing. This sample has approximately 150,000 clones, with just over 85% found just once. This clone has just one count. The antigen is unknown. The sample consisted of peripheral blood, taken after recovery from COVID-19. This rearrangement joins TRBV20-1 to TRBJ2-1; D gene unclear. The source is a human donor who had recovered from COVID-19. The CDR3, as DNA: TGCAGTGCTGAGAGGACCGAGCAGTTCTTC. It translates to CSAERTEQFF.